Listed below are T cell receptor beta chains from one sample, sequenced in a study of blood T cells in healthy people across ages. TCRdb analysed the 5' RACE reads with MiXCR anew, one entry per CDR3 protein. The sample has 750,000 to 850,000 distinct CDR3 sequences; roughly 25% are singletons. The sample was also linked to a second study, of T cells of mothers and their children.

The sequenced sample consisted of blood. The receptors were gathered from a boy younger than 18 in good health. CDR3s leave out the opening cysteine and the closing phenylalanine or tryptophan.

V: TRBV6-1
CDR3: ASRGNLQETQY

V: TRBV12-3/TRBV12-4
CDR3: ASSYRTSGSYNEQF

V: TRBV28
CDR3: ASGKPGSASGKLF

V: TRBV12-3/TRBV12-4
CDR3: ASSLGTGFEHGYT

V: TRBV20-1
CDR3: SASGQELYEQY

V: TRBV20-1
CDR3: SARGQGAYNEQF

V: TRBV19
CDR3: ASSKPSRGNEKLF

V: TRBV6-6
CDR3: ASSYSTGSSGGELF

V: TRBV10-3
CDR3: AISESAAQETQY

V: TRBV7-2
CDR3: ASSLEWSRVYEQY

V: TRBV4-3
CDR3: ASSPGQDPYEQY

V: TRBV3-1
CDR3: VSSPGTSADYEQY

V: TRBV29-1
CDR3: SVDGSKSGERY

V: TRBV18
CDR3: ASSPPLGRRGQYEQY